Listed below are T cell receptor beta chains from one sample, sequenced in a study of T cell repertoires in cytomegalovirus infection. Using its own MiXCR run on the reads, TCRdb lists one record per CDR3 protein. Among roughly 230,000 distinct CDR3 sequences listed, more than 9% were seen once. Sequenced: PBMCs. The source of these receptors is a human donor in good health (CMV status not recorded). Some clones in this sample may be carry-over from other donors' samples. Each CDR3 is given with its conserved first and last residue. D genes are given only for firm matches. For some rows the clone size is stated as once, few or many, or as a class when expanded; others skip it.

>many|TRBV7-2|TRBJ2-3|NA
CASSTAADTQYF
TGTGCCAGCAGCACGGCCGCAGATACGCAGTATTTT
>NA|TRBV24-1|TRBJ1-2|TRBD1
CATSAPGQGYGYTF
TGTGCCACCAGTGCTCCCGGACAGGGCTATGGCTACACCTTC
>few|TRBV7-6|TRBJ2-1|NA
CASSLVQGREQFF
TGTGCCAGCAGCTTAGTCCAGGGGAGGGAGCAGTTCTTC
>NA|TRBV6-2/TRBV6-3|TRBJ2-7|TRBD2
CASCGGSSYEQYF
TGTGCCAGCTGTGGCGGGAGCTCCTACGAGCAGTACTTC
>NA|TRBV29-1|TRBJ1-4|NA
CSVSGGRNEKLFF
TGCAGCGTATCCGGCGGCCGTAATGAAAAACTGTTTTTT
>NA|TRBV5-5|TRBJ1-4|NA
CASRTVVGSEKLFF
TGTGCCAGCAGAACGGTCGTTGGGTCCGAAAAACTGTTTTTT
>NA|TRBV18|TRBJ1-1|NA
CASSPPNTMRTEAFF
TGTGCCAGCTCACCACCGAACACCATGCGGACTGAAGCTTTCTTT
>few|TRBV29-1|TRBJ1-2|NA
CSVEEGAGWDGYTF
TGCAGCGTTGAAGAGGGGGCCGGGTGGGATGGCTACACCTTC
>many|TRBV5-6|TRBJ2-1|NA
CASSLGIGQNNEQFF
TGTGCCAGCAGCTTGGGGATCGGACAAAACAATGAGCAGTTCTTC
>NA|TRBV19|TRBJ2-2|NA
CASLGRQTNTGELFF
TGTGCCAGCCTGGGTAGACAGACGAACACCGGGGAGCTGTTTTTT
>many|TRBV29-1|TRBJ2-2|TRBD1
CSVEELGQGAGELFF
TGCAGCGTTGAAGAATTGGGACAGGGGGCCGGGGAGCTGTTTTTT
>NA|TRBV20-1|TRBJ2-5|NA
CSARVAGSEETQYF
TGCAGTGCTAGAGTAGCCGGGAGCGAGGAGACCCAGTACTTC
>few|TRBV29-1|TRBJ2-3|TRBD2
CSVQGAGTSGRTDTQYF
TGCAGCGTTCAGGGGGCTGGGACTAGCGGGAGGACAGATACGCAGTATTTT
>many|TRBV5-5|TRBJ1-1|NA
CASSSILRSRGSSEAFF
TGTGCCAGCAGCTCAATATTGAGGTCCCGGGGAAGTAGCGAAGCTTTCTTT
>few|TRBV29-1|TRBJ1-2|NA
CSVEVGGGYTF
TGCAGCGTTGAGGTCGGTGGCGGCTACACCTTC
>many|TRBV20-1|TRBJ2-3|TRBD2
CSVERGDDTQYF
TGCAGTGTTGAGCGGGGGGACGATACGCAGTATTTT
>many|TRBV7-2|TRBJ1-3|TRBD1
CASSTRGLLSGNTIYF
TGTGCCAGCAGCACCAGGGGGCTGCTCTCTGGAAACACCATATATTTT
>NA|TRBV19|TRBJ2-1|TRBD1
CASSIGQGLHEQFF
TGTGCCAGTAGTATCGGACAGGGATTGCATGAGCAGTTCTTC
>many|TRBV5-4|TRBJ2-1|TRBD2
CASSRAGLESHEQFF
TGTGCCAGCAGCCGTGCGGGACTAGAGAGTCATGAGCAGTTCTTC
>few|TRBV12-3/TRBV12-4|TRBJ1-1|NA
CASSLPGRENTEAFF
TGTGCCAGCAGTTTACCGGGGAGGGAGAACACTGAAGCTTTCTTT
>few|TRBV29-1|TRBJ2-1|TRBD2
CSVGELADNEQFF
TGCAGCGTGGGGGAACTAGCGGACAATGAGCAGTTCTTC
>few|TRBV20-1|TRBJ2-3|NA
CSAARQSPDLEADTQYF
TGCAGTGCTGCCCGTCAATCCCCGGATCTAGAGGCAGATACGCAGTATTTT
>NA|TRBV20-1|TRBJ2-5|TRBD2
CSARDELAGEETQYF
TGCAGTGCTAGAGATGAACTAGCGGGAGAAGAGACCCAGTACTTC
>few|TRBV15|TRBJ2-7|TRBD1
CATSRLTGGGYEQYF
TGTGCCACCAGCAGACTGACAGGGGGAGGCTACGAGCAGTACTTC
>many|TRBV7-2|TRBJ2-4|NA
CASTFGVAKNIQYF
TGTGCCAGCACATTTGGGGTAGCCAAAAACATTCAGTACTTC
>NA|TRBV19|TRBJ2-6|NA
CASSIRGFSGANVLTF
TGTGCCAGTAGTATACGGGGCTTTTCTGGGGCCAACGTCCTGACTTTC
>NA|TRBV14|TRBJ2-2|NA
CASRGPNTGELFF
TGTGCCAGCCGCGGGCCGAACACCGGGGAGCTGTTTTTT
>many|TRBV28|TRBJ1-6|NA
CASSLSLQLNSPLHF
TGTGCCAGCAGTTTATCCCTACAGTTAAATTCACCCCTCCACTTT
>many|TRBV28|TRBJ1-1|NA
CASSHTNTEAFF
TGTGCCAGCAGCCATACAAACACTGAAGCTTTCTTT
>many|TRBV7-2|TRBJ1-4|NA
CASSLAANEKLFF
TGTGCCAGCAGCTTAGCGGCTAATGAAAAACTGTTTTTT
>few|TRBV12-5|TRBJ1-5|NA
CASDRGFGQPQHF
TGTGCTAGTGATAGGGGCTTTGGTCAGCCCCAGCATTTT
>many|TRBV27|TRBJ2-1|TRBD2
CASSPSGGSNEQFF
TGTGCCAGCAGTCCCAGCGGGGGAAGCAATGAGCAGTTCTTC
>many|TRBV29-1|TRBJ2-3|NA
CSVDVGGTDTQYF
TGCAGCGTTGACGTGGGGGGAACAGATACGCAGTATTTT
>NA|TRBV30|TRBJ2-7|NA
CAWSGGFSYEQYF
TGTGCCTGGAGTGGGGGGTTCTCCTACGAGCAGTACTTC
>many|TRBV19|TRBJ1-5|NA
CASSILQGSNQPQHF
TGTGCCAGTAGTATTCTGCAGGGAAGCAATCAGCCCCAGCATTTT
>NA|TRBV20-1|TRBJ2-1|TRBD2
CSARRGGSLSSEQFF
TGCAGTGCTAGACGGGGGGGCTCCCTTAGTAGTGAGCAGTTCTTC
>many|TRBV28|TRBJ2-5|TRBD2
CASTKLAGERETQYF
TGTGCCAGCACTAAACTAGCGGGGGAGAGAGAGACCCAGTACTTC
>many|TRBV7-2|TRBJ1-5|TRBD1
CASSWNRGSNQPQHF
TGTGCCAGCAGCTGGAACAGGGGTAGCAATCAGCCCCAGCATTTT
>many|TRBV7-2|TRBJ2-3|TRBD2
CASSLKLAGVGDTQYF
TGTGCCAGCAGCTTAAAGCTAGCGGGAGTAGGGGATACGCAGTATTTT
>few|TRBV27|TRBJ2-7|NA
CASTFLVGGQRGEQYF
TGTGCCAGCACTTTTCTAGTCGGGGGACAGAGGGGCGAGCAGTACTTC
>few|TRBV28|TRBJ2-1|NA
CASSLSAVYNEQFF
TGTGCCAGCAGTTTATCGGCGGTCTACAATGAGCAGTTCTTC
>many|TRBV6-2/TRBV6-3|TRBJ1-1|NA
CASSSTVPSEAFF
TGTGCCAGCAGTTCGACAGTACCTTCTGAAGCTTTCTTT
>many|TRBV7-2|TRBJ2-1|TRBD2
CASSADYERSGREQFF
TGTGCCAGCAGCGCCGATTATGAGCGGAGCGGGAGGGAGCAGTTCTTC
>NA|TRBV6-2/TRBV6-3|TRBJ2-1|NA
CASSPNRVVNEQFF
TGTGCCAGCAGTCCTAACAGGGTAGTGAATGAGCAGTTCTTC
>many|TRBV28|TRBJ1-1|NA
CASSPTRQNTEAFF
TGTGCCAGCAGTCCCACCCGACAGAACACTGAAGCTTTCTTT